The rows below give T cell receptor beta chains drawn from one sample of a study of blood T cell repertoires in COVID-19. TCRdb's table, derived via immunoSEQ multiplex PCR, lists solely in-frame clones and lacks some. The sample carries 250,000 to 400,000 clones, 85% recorded once. Material: PBMCs or T cells enriched from blood (not recorded which). The receptors come from a woman younger than 45 who had been exposed to COVID-19. CDR3s include the opening cysteine and the closing phenylalanine or tryptophan. The D gene is left open where the match is weak. Clone size is shown for a subset of rows, as once, few, many or a class of expanded clone.

v_gene,abundance,d_gene,j_gene,CDR3aa,CDR3nt
TRBV11-2,few,TRBD2,TRBJ2-7,CASSSFGAAGSYEQYF,TGTGCCAGCAGCTCATTTGGGGCAGCGGGGTCCTACGAGCAGTACTTC
TRBV28,-,-,TRBJ2-7,CASSPTRTRNEQYF,TGTGCCAGCAGCCCGACACGTACTCGCAACGAGCAGTACTTC
TRBV6-2/TRBV6-3,-,-,TRBJ2-7,CASSYSGSSYEQYF,TGTGCCAGCAGTTACTCGGGCAGTTCCTACGAGCAGTACTTC
TRBV5-1,-,-,TRBJ1-2,CASSLTGDYGYTF,TGCGCCAGCAGCTTAACAGGAGACTATGGCTACACCTTC
TRBV28,-,TRBD2,TRBJ2-3,CASSLAGGHTDTQYF,TGTGCCAGCAGTTTAGCGGGAGGGCACACAGATACGCAGTATTTT
TRBV4-1,-,-,TRBJ1-5,CASSQGLQYSNQPQHF,TGCGCCAGCAGCCAAGGACTTCAATATAGCAATCAGCCCCAGCATTTT
TRBV7-2,-,-,TRBJ2-5,CASSSQKQETQYF,TGTGCCAGCAGCTCACAGAAACAAGAGACCCAGTACTTC
TRBV6-4,-,TRBD2,TRBJ2-1,CASSERTSGVVNEQFF,TGTGCCAGCAGTGAGAGGACTAGCGGGGTTGTCAATGAGCAGTTCTTC
TRBV28,-,-,TRBJ1-5,CASSDSDTIGTWGTNQPQHF,TGTGCCAGCAGTGACTCGGATACTATCGGGACATGGGGAACCAATCAGCCCCAGCATTTT
TRBV6-5,-,-,TRBJ1-2,CASSQGFDYGYTF,TGTGCCAGCAGCCAGGGATTTGACTATGGCTACACCTTC
TRBV7-2,few,-,TRBJ1-5,CASSFAGAHADQPQHF,TGTGCCAGCAGCTTCGCAGGGGCCCATGCTGATCAGCCCCAGCATTTT
TRBV15,-,TRBD1,TRBJ2-7,CATSRDSQGAREQYF,TGTGCCACCAGCAGAGATAGTCAGGGGGCACGAGAGCAGTACTTC
TRBV2,-,-,TRBJ1-1,CASSARRGNPEAFF,TGTGCCAGCAGTGCGAGACGAGGAAATCCTGAAGCTTTCTTT
TRBV11-2,-,TRBD2,TRBJ2-7,CASSYERGGLYEQYF,TGTGCCAGCAGCTACGAGCGGGGGGGCCTCTACGAGCAGTACTTC
TRBV12-3/TRBV12-4,-,-,TRBJ1-5,CASSFRGVQPQHF,TGTGCCAGCAGTTTCAGGGGCGTTCAGCCCCAGCATTTT
TRBV28,few,TRBD1,TRBJ1-1,CASSTGTEPFF,TGTGCCAGCAGTACTGGGACAGAGCCTTTCTTT
TRBV25-1,-,TRBD1,TRBJ1-1,CASRGDRGIHTEAFF,TGTGCCAGCAGGGGGGACAGGGGTATACACACTGAAGCTTTCTTT
TRBV5-1,-,-,TRBJ1-1,CASSSRGGRGAEAFF,TGCGCCAGCAGCTCTCGAGGGGGACGGGGAGCTGAAGCTTTCTTT
TRBV28,-,TRBD1,TRBJ1-5,CASSPGTGEYQPQHF,TGTGCCAGCAGTCCAGGGACAGGGGAATATCAGCCCCAGCATTTT
TRBV5-3,once,-,TRBJ1-5,CARSFGGAQGNQPQHF,TGTGCCAGAAGCTTCGGGGGGGCCCAGGGAAATCAGCCCCAGCATTTT
TRBV28,-,-,TRBJ1-4,CASRSSGEGEKLFF,TGTGCCAGCAGGTCATCAGGGGAAGGGGAAAAACTGTTTTTT
TRBV27,-,-,TRBJ1-2,CASSYHRLPNYGYTF,TGTGCCAGCAGTTATCACAGGCTTCCTAACTATGGCTACACCTTC
TRBV5-5,once,-,TRBJ1-4,CASSLPQGSDEKLFF,TGTGCCAGCAGCTTGCCCCAGGGTTCGGATGAAAAACTGTTTTTT
TRBV11-2,-,TRBD1,TRBJ1-2,CASSSRDSRKPNYGYTF,TGTGCCAGCAGCAGCCGGGACAGCAGAAAACCTAACTATGGCTACACCTTC